This record concerns one TCR beta chain sequence. Its antigen has not been determined. Within one base of it there is no much larger clone, and no base qualities were kept. Libraries were built with RT-PCR. Sequencing took place on a NextSeq 550. TCRdb's own reprocessing of the public reads used fastp at Q25 and MiXCR and kept productive beta chains. Each CDR3 protein appears once, grouped with its most common genes and DNA. This sample has about 230,000 distinct CDR3 sequences in its table, and over 12% of those were observed once. Approximately 10% of the sample belongs to the ten largest clones. From the cysteine up to the phenylalanine, the CDR3 has a length of 13 residues. Only CDR3 DNA is held: 39 bases, read in frame from base 1. V loses 7 bases of germline sequence and J loses 5 bases, and the interval between the two ends is 14 bases. CDR1 and CDR2 were assigned from the germline V gene (reference sequence) as SEHNR and FQNEAQ.

The data originate from a study of patients and donors after allogeneic stem cell transplantation (dated by TCRdb to the early 2020s). Sequencing input: blood, either unsorted or a sorted T cell fraction (not recorded which). The TCR was taken from a human donor who was either an allogeneic HSCT recipient or a stem cell or donor lymphocyte infusion donor (not recorded which). It is not recorded whose cells these are; they may come from a transplant donor. The chain is assembled from TRBV7-9 and TRBJ1-1; the D gene cannot be named for sure. The CDR3 is CASTATVGTEAFF. The nucleotide sequence is given as TGTGCCAGCACCGCAACGGTGGGTACTGAAGCTTTCTTT.